This T cell receptor (beta chain) was sequenced in a study of T cell repertoires in cytomegalovirus infection. Study-wide findings and caveats: The response measured ex vivo was dominated by TCR beta clonotypes (HLA-C-restricted and CMV-specific).

Of note for this clonotype: The target antigen is unknown.

V was trimmed by 2 bases and J by 6 bases, leaving 16 bases between them. CDR3 length equals 15 residues. CDR1 is MDHEN, CDR2 SYDVKM, per germline. TCRdb re-called the reads through MiXCR, storing one row per CDR3 protein. The sample lists roughly 100,000 distinct CDR3 sequences, around 45% occurring once. The rearrangement joins TRBV28 to TRBJ1-2; TRBD1 might be the D (6 bases). Sequencing used CD8+ T cells from cultured PBMCs, obtained from culture after CMV antigen stimulation. The TCR was taken from a human donor in good health (CMV status not recorded). Some clones in this sample may be carry-over from other donors' samples. The CDR3 DNA sequence: TGTGCCAGCAGTTTAACAGCAGGGGATGCGAATGGCTACACCTTC. Its protein product is CASSLTAGDANGYTF.